This T cell receptor beta chain derives from a study of control samples from healthy donors and cancer patients. In germline, CDR1 is MGHDK, CDR2 SYGVNS. This CDR3 region has 14 residues. The V and J ends lost 2 bases and 9 bases respectively, with 14 bases between them. Assay: immunoSEQ multiplex PCR; the TCRdb copy retains only in-frame clones and omits some. The data show roughly 190,000 clones, about 90% seen once. Material for sequencing was blood. The chain combines TRBV25-1 with TRBJ2-1; TRBD2 is a possible D gene (6 bases). The sequence was obtained from a man in his thirties or forties in good health. CDR3 region: CASSEGSEGFEQFF. CDR3 in DNA: TGTGCCAGCAGTGAAGGGTCGGAGGGCTTTGAGCAGTTCTTC.